A single sample gave rise to the 21 T cell receptor beta chains below, sequenced in a study of vaccination and CD4 T cells after COVID-19. Stated treatment: approximately nine-day PBMC culture with coronavirus spike peptide pools or control peptides (ViraFEST assay). For these receptors, no antigen is known. Sequencing of DNA taken from cultured CD4+ T cells relied on the Oncomine TCR Beta short-read assay. Using its own MiXCR run on the PCR reads, TCRdb lists one record per CDR3 protein. The data contain approximately 11,000 distinct CDR3 sequences, 60% to 75% of them singletons. Sequenced sample: CD4+ T cells from blood, cultured in vitro. Source of these receptors: a human donor who had recovered from COVID-19.

This clonotype was seen a few times. The chain recombines TRBV6-2 or TRBV6-3 with TRBJ2-2; no clear D gene. The CDR3 is 11 residues long. Trimming took off 8 bases at V and 7 bases at J, with 8 bases between the two ends. The germline CDR1 and CDR2 sequences are MNHEY and SVGEGT. Here the CDR3 reads CASGVYGELFF. In nucleotides, the CDR3 is TGTGCCAGCGGGGTTTACGGGGAGCTGTTTTTT.

This clonotype was seen a single time. The chain couples TRBV20-1 to TRBJ2-1; tentatively, D is TRBD1 or TRBD2 (5 bases each). Germline V lookup: CDR1 DFQATT, CDR2 SNEGSKA (reference sequence). The CDR3 extends over 14 amino acids. The V end was cut by 6 bases, the J end by 6 bases, with 18 bases between. This chain's CDR3 is CSANGLGVSNEQFF. The CDR3 bases are TGCAGTGCGAACGGGTTGGGGGTTTCCAATGAGCAGTTCTTC.

This sequence joins TRBV2 and TRBJ1-5, with TRBD1 as a possible D gene (6 bases). V was cut by 3 bases and J by 8 bases, with 17 bases left in between. Germline V gene lookup returns CDR1 SNHLY and CDR2 FYNNEI. This CDR3 region has 15 residues. CDR3 sequence reads: CASSDGTSFPKPQHF. The CDR3 DNA sequence: TGTGCCAGCAGTGATGGGACATCCTTTCCTAAGCCCCAGCATTTT.

This clonotype was seen once. This chain joins TRBV24-1 and TRBJ2-7, with D maybe TRBD2 (6 bases). Trimming left V 5 bases short and J 0 bases short, with 13 bases between. CDR1 is KGHDR and CDR2 is SFDVKD in the germline V gene. The CDR3 totals 15 residues. CDR3 residues: CATSGLSGDSYEQYF. For the CDR3, the DNA is TGTGCCACCAGTGGTCTTAGCGGAGACTCCTACGAGCAGTACTTC.

This clonotype was detected only a few times. The rearrangement uses TRBV20-1 and TRBJ1-5, with D hard to call. The CDR3 is 16 residues long. Trimming pared 0 bases from V and 1 base from J, leaving 13 bases between. The germline gives CDR1 DFQATT, CDR2 SNEGSKA (reference sequence). In nucleotides, the CDR3 is TGCAGTGCTAGAGATCAGACCGTTAGAAGCAATCAGCCCCAGCATTTT. Translation: CSARDQTVRSNQPQHF.

The chain has TRBV27 and TRBJ2-3; D uncertain. The germline V and J ends were trimmed by 6 bases and 4 bases, with 5 bases remaining between them. There are 11 residues in the CDR3. The germline V gene encodes CDR1 MNHEY and CDR2 SMNVEV (reference sequence). CDR3 residues: CASRSSDTQYF. Written as DNA, the CDR3 is TGTGCCAGCAGATCCTCAGATACGCAGTATTTT.

The CDR3 sequence is CASSPHSREWNTEAFF. The CDR3 nucleotides read TGTGCCAGCAGCCCCCACAGCAGGGAGTGGAACACTGAAGCTTTCTTT. The V and J genes are TRBV3-1 and TRBJ1-1; D possibly corresponds to TRBD1 (5 bases). This CDR3 is 16 amino acids long. Trimming left V 4 bases short and J 1 base short, with 16 bases between. Germline V CDR1 and CDR2: LGHDT, YNNKEL (reference sequence).

The chain uses TRBV6-5 and TRBJ1-6; D is ambiguous. The CDR3 contains 13 residues. V lost 4 bases to trimming and J lost 6 bases, with 7 bases between them. The V gene's germline CDR1 is MNHEY and CDR2 SVGAGI. CDR3 sequence reads: CASSWEANSPLHF. The CDR3 DNA is TGTGCCAGCAGTTGGGAGGCTAATTCACCCCTCCACTTT.

The V call is TRBV10-3, the J call TRBJ2-3; maybe TRBD1 (6 bases). The CDR3 has 14 amino acids. The V end was cut by 2 bases, the J end by 2 bases, with 8 bases between. Germline V gives CDR1 ENHRY, CDR2 SYGVKD. Written as DNA, the CDR3 is TGTGCCATCAGTGAGGGACAGTCCACAGATACGCAGTATTTT. This gives the protein CAISEGQSTDTQYF.

The chain couples TRBV2 to TRBJ1-5; D not certain. The ends were cut back, 10 bases at V and 0 bases at J, with 10 bases in the middle. CDR1 SNHLY and CDR2 FYNNEI come from the germline V gene. This CDR3 is built from 13 residues. The CDR3 sequence is CATAADSNQPQHF. DNA for the CDR3: TGTGCCACCGCGGCGGATAGCAATCAGCCCCAGCATTTT.

This clonotype was seen a few times. The chain links TRBV24-1 to TRBJ2-2, with 7 bases fitting TRBD2. The germline V gene encodes CDR1 KGHDR and CDR2 SFDVKD. CDR3 size: 15 residues. The V gene end was trimmed by 7 bases and the J gene end by 0 bases; junction bases not matched to a gene: 4. CDR3 loop: CATRSGTANTGELFF. CDR3 coding DNA: TGTGCCACCAGGAGCGGGACTGCGAACACCGGGGAGCTGTTTTTT.

This clonotype was seen a few times. This rearrangement joins TRBV6-2 or TRBV6-3 to TRBJ1-5; 7 bases are a match to TRBD1. Germline V gene lookup returns CDR1 MNHEY and CDR2 SVGEGT. Trimming took 2 bases from V and 0 from J; bases not matched to a gene: 22. There are 22 residues in the CDR3. DNA of the CDR3: TGTGCCAGCAGTTACGACCTACGACGGACCACAGGGGACTTCTTTAGCAATCAGCCCCAGCATTTT. Amino acid sequence: CASSYDLRRTTGDFFSNQPQHF.

The chain carries TRBV6-1 and TRBJ1-2; 7 bases are a match to TRBD1. The CDR3 totals 15 residues. The J segment lost 6 bases and the V segment lost 3 bases, leaving 10 bases of the junction unmatched. Germline CDR1 is MNHNS and CDR2 is SASEGT. The CDR3 DNA is TGTGCCAGCAGTGATTCAGGGGGGGGCCGGGATGGCTACACCTTC. Translation gives CASSDSGGGRDGYTF.

The chain combines TRBV7-3 with TRBJ2-3, with TRBD2 matching 8 bases. The germline V gene has CDR1 SGHTA and CDR2 FQGTGA. V was pared by 2 bases and J by 3 bases, with 7 bases of the junction left unmatched. CDR3 length: 16 residues. DNA of the CDR3: TGTGCCAGCAGCTTACCCCCGGGAGGGGGAACAGATACGCAGTATTTT. Translating it yields CASSLPPGGGTDTQYF.

The chain is built from TRBV7-2 and TRBJ1-6, with a tentative D call TRBD1 (5 bases). The CDR3 consists of 16 residues. V was cut by 0 bases and J by 7 bases, with 13 bases left in between. The germline CDR1 and CDR2 sequences are SGHTA and FQGNSA. The CDR3, as DNA: TGTGCCAGCAGCTTAGCGGGTGGGACGGGGAATTCACCCCTCCACTTT. Amino acids: CASSLAGGTGNSPLHF. The complete variable domain, with remaining parts taken from reference TRBV7-2 and TRBJ1-6, reads GAGVSQSPSNKVTEKGKDVELRCDPISGHTALYWYRQSLGQGLEFLIYFQGNSAPDKSGLPSDRFSAERTGGSVSTLTIQRTQQEDSAVYLCASSLAGGTGNSPLHFGNGTRLTVT.

V is TRBV7-2 and J is TRBJ2-2; TRBD1 matches 10 bases. The germline CDR1 and CDR2 sequences are SGHTA and FQGNSA. V shed 5 bases, J shed 6 bases, and the junction held 9 bases outside the gene matches. This CDR3 region has 16 residues. The CDR3 reads CASSPQTGGRPGELFF. The CDR3 nucleotides read TGTGCCAGCAGCCCCCAGACAGGGGGCCGGCCCGGGGAGCTGTTTTTT.

J is TRBJ2-1 and V is TRBV2, with 10 nucleotides matching TRBD2. Per germline, CDR1 SNHLY and CDR2 FYNNEI. This CDR3 region has 15 residues. J lost 0 bases, V lost 7 bases, and 3 bases had no gene match. The CDR3 protein is CASTLAGGSYNEQFF. The CDR3 DNA reads as TGTGCCAGCACTTTAGCGGGGGGCTCCTACAATGAGCAGTTCTTC.

CDR3 in DNA: TGTGCCAGCTCACCACCCGATCGGACAGGCTATGGCTACACCTTC. It is translated as CASSPPDRTGYGYTF. The rearrangement links TRBV18 to TRBJ1-2; 7 positions match TRBD1. The CDR3 contains 15 residues. V lost 0 bases to trimming and J lost 4 bases; unmatched junction nucleotides: 5. Germline V gene lookup returns CDR1 KGHSH and CDR2 LQKENI.

The CDR3 region is CASIPGGRMNQPQHF. DNA for the CDR3: TGTGCCAGCATCCCTGGGGGGAGGATGAATCAGCCCCAGCATTTT. This chain uses TRBV28 with TRBJ1-5; D perhaps matches TRBD1 (5 bases). The CDR3 has 15 amino acids. Trimming shortened V by 7 bases and J by 4 bases, and 17 bases separated the two germline ends. Germline CDR1 reads MDHEN; CDR2 reads SYDVKM.

The chain carries TRBV6-5 and TRBJ1-6; D remains ambiguous. This CDR3 spans 13 amino acids. The V gene's germline CDR1 is MNHEY and CDR2 SVGAGI. Trimming removed 4 bases from V and 7 bases from J, with 8 bases in between. Written as DNA, the CDR3 is TGTGCCAGCAGTTCCGTGGACAATTCACCCCTCCACTTT. Residues: CASSSVDNSPLHF.

The J gene is TRBJ1-1, the V gene TRBV4-3; 8 bases fit TRBD1. Germline V gives CDR1 LGHNA, CDR2 YSLEER. The length of the CDR3 is 17 residues. The V and J ends lost 0 bases and 0 bases, in that order; junction bases with no gene match: 6. The CDR3 region is CASSQEAAGGLNTEAFF. Written as DNA, the CDR3 is TGCGCCAGCAGCCAAGAGGCTGCAGGGGGCTTGAACACTGAAGCTTTCTTT.